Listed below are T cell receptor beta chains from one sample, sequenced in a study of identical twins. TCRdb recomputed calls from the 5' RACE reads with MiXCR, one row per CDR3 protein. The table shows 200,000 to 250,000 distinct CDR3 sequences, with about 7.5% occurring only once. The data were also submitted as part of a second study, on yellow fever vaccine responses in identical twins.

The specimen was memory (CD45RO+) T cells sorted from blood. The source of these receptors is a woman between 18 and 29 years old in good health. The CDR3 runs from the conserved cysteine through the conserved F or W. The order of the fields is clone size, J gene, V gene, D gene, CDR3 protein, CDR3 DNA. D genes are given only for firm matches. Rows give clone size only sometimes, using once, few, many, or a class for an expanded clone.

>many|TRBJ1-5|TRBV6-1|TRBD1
CASSGDRNNQPQHF
TGTGCCAGCAGCGGGGACAGAAACAATCAGCCCCAGCATTTT
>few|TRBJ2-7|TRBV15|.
CATSRVKPPPVQYF
TGTGCCACCAGCAGAGTCAAGCCCCCGCCGGTGCAGTACTTC
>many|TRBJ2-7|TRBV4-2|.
CASSHPGQRSPYEQYF
TGTGCCAGCAGCCATCCGGGTCAGCGTTCTCCCTACGAGCAGTACTTC
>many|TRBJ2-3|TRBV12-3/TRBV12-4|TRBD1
CASSPYGQGLGDTQYF
TGTGCCAGCAGTCCTTACGGACAGGGTTTGGGAGATACGCAGTATTTT
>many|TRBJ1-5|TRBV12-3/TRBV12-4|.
CASSLKDFNQPQHF
TGTGCCAGCAGTTTAAAGGACTTCAATCAGCCCCAGCATTTT
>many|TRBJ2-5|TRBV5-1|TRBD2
CASSLMRGGGETQYF
TGCGCCAGCAGCTTGATGCGGGGGGGCGGAGAGACCCAGTACTTC
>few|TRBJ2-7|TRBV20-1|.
CSLVGYSPGGEQYF
TGCAGTTTAGTTGGTTACAGTCCCGGGGGCGAGCAGTACTTC
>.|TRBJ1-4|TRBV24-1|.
CARGTVGVNEKLFF
TGTGCCAGAGGGACCGTTGGGGTAAATGAAAAACTGTTTTTT
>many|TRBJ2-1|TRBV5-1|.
CASSLLPGNEQFF
TGCGCCAGCAGCTTACTTCCCGGGAATGAGCAGTTCTTC
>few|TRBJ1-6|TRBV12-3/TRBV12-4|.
CASTLPGGGSPLHF
TGTGCCAGCACCCTTCCCGGGGGGGGTTCACCCCTCCACTTT
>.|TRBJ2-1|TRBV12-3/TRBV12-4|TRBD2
CASTPGLAGVYNEQFF
TGTGCCAGCACCCCAGGACTAGCGGGGGTGTACAATGAGCAGTTCTTC
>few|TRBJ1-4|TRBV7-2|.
CASSLLGAEKLFF
TGTGCCAGCAGCTTACTCGGGGCTGAAAAACTGTTTTTT
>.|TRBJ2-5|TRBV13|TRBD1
CASSVPSVQGAAVQETQYF
TGTGCCTCCAGCGTGCCCTCTGTTCAGGGGGCGGCGGTCCAAGAGACCCAGTACTTC
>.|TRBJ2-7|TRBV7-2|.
CASSATRQGGHEQYF
TGTGCCAGCAGCGCTACTAGACAGGGAGGACACGAGCAGTACTTC
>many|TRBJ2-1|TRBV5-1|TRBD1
CASSSRQGNEQFF
TGCGCCAGCAGCTCAAGACAGGGGAATGAGCAGTTCTTC
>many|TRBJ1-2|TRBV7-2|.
CASSLQELYGYTF
TGTGCCAGCAGCCTCCAAGAGCTATATGGCTACACCTTC
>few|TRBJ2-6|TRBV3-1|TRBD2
CASSLFGTSGSSGANVLTF
TGTGCCAGCAGCCTTTTCGGGACTAGCGGGAGCTCTGGGGCCAACGTCCTGACTTTC
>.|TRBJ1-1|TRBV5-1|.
CASSLDGTNTEAFF
TGCGCCAGCAGCTTGGACGGGACGAACACTGAAGCTTTCTTT
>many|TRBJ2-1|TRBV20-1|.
CSAIPSARSYNEQFF
TGCAGTGCCATACCTAGCGCCCGCTCCTACAATGAGCAGTTCTTC
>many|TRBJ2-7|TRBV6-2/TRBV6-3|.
CASSYEGSGSYEQYF
TGTGCCAGCAGTTACGAAGGTAGCGGTTCCTACGAGCAGTACTTC
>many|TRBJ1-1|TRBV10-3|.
CAISESGSGVTTEAFF
TGTGCCATCAGTGAGTCGGGGTCAGGGGTGACCACTGAAGCTTTCTTT
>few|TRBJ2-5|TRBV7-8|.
CASSLRRSKETQYF
TGTGCCAGCAGCTTACGGCGGTCCAAAGAGACCCAGTACTTC
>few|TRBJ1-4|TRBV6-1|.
CASSPQPPATNEKLFF
TGTGCCAGCAGTCCTCAGCCGCCGGCAACTAATGAAAAACTGTTTTTT
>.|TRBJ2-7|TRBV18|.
CASSLSTDYEQYF
TGTGCCAGCTCATTATCGACAGACTACGAGCAGTACTTC
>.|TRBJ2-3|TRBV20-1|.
CSARPATSTDTQYF
TGCAGTGCTAGACCCGCGACTAGCACAGATACGCAGTATTTT
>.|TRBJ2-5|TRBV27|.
CASRPRSGGETQYF
TGTGCCAGCAGACCCCGGAGCGGCGGAGAGACCCAGTACTTC
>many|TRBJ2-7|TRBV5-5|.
CASSLDSGPFYEQYF
TGTGCCAGCAGCTTGGACAGCGGGCCCTTCTACGAGCAGTACTTC
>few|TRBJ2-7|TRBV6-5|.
CASSYSGADADEQYF
TGTGCCAGCAGTTACTCGGGGGCGGACGCCGACGAGCAGTACTTC
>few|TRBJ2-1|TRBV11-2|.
CASSLRLANSYNEQFF
TGTGCCAGCAGCTTAAGATTAGCGAACTCCTACAATGAGCAGTTCTTC
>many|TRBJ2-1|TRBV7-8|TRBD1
CASSLDRAEEQFF
TGTGCCAGCAGCCTGGACAGGGCGGAGGAGCAGTTCTTC
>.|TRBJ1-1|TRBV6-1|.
CASSESGTRNTEAFF
TGTGCCAGCAGTGAATCCGGGACAAGGAACACTGAAGCTTTCTTT
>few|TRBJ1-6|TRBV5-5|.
CASSWDGAYNSPLHF
TGTGCCAGCAGCTGGGACGGGGCCTATAATTCACCCCTCCACTTT
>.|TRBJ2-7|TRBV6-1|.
CAATTGANAYEQYF
TGTGCCGCCACAACCGGGGCCAACGCCTACGAGCAGTACTTC
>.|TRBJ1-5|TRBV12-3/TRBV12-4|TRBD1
CASSLEGADTVWGQPQHF
TGTGCCAGCAGTTTAGAGGGGGCAGACACCGTTTGGGGACAGCCCCAGCATTTT
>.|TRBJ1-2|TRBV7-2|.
CASSPGSQPYGYTF
TGTGCCAGCAGCCCAGGGTCACAGCCGTATGGCTACACCTTC
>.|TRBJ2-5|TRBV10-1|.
CASRPTTGRGFWGRETQYF
TGCGCCAGCAGACCTACGACAGGGAGGGGGTTTTGGGGGCGGGAGACCCAGTACTTC
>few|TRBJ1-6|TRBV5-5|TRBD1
CASRSQGGQGNSPLHF
TGTGCCAGCAGGTCTCAAGGGGGACAGGGCAATTCACCCCTCCACTTT
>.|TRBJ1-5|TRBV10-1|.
CASSESFTGRGQPQHF
TGCGCCAGCAGTGAGTCATTCACGGGGCGAGGTCAGCCCCAGCATTTT
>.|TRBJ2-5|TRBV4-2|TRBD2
CASSHSKAGGPETQYF
TGTGCCAGCAGCCATTCGAAAGCGGGGGGGCCGGAGACCCAGTACTTC
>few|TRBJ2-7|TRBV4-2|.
CASSQDWDSSSYEQYF
TGTGCCAGCAGCCAAGACTGGGACTCCTCCTCCTACGAGCAGTACTTC
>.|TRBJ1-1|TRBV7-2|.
CASSRLNTEAFF
TGTGCCAGCAGCCGCCTGAACACTGAAGCTTTCTTT
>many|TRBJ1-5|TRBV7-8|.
CASAGLGQPQHF
TGTGCCAGCGCGGGATTAGGTCAGCCCCAGCATTTT
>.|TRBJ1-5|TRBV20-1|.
CSASGFDNQPQHF
TGCAGTGCTTCAGGATTCGACAATCAGCCCCAGCATTTT
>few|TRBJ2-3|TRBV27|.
CASTYWDTQYF
TGTGCCAGCACGTATTGGGATACGCAGTATTTT
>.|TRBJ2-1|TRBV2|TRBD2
CASSEVRGATGEQFF
TGTGCCAGCAGTGAAGTGCGGGGGGCAACTGGTGAGCAGTTCTTC
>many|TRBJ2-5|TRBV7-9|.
CASSFQGSETQYF
TGTGCCAGCAGCTTTCAAGGGTCAGAGACCCAGTACTTC
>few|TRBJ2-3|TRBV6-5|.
CATAKLPLEYF
TGTGCCACCGCGAAGTTGCCTTTGGAGTATTTT
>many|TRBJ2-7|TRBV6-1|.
CASGRAGYEQYF
TGTGCCAGCGGACGGGCGGGGTACGAGCAGTACTTC
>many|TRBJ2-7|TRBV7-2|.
CASSTQVSTYEQYF
TGTGCCAGCAGCACACAGGTATCCACCTACGAGCAGTACTTC
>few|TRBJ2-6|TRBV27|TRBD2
CASTGGYGVGTRANVLTF
TGTGCCAGCACGGGGGGGTACGGGGTCGGCACTAGGGCCAACGTCCTGACTTTC
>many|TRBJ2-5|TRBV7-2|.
CASSLEAGYQETQYF
TGTGCCAGCAGCTTAGAGGCGGGCTACCAAGAGACCCAGTACTTC
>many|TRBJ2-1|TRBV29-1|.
CSVESWSSYNEQFF
TGCAGCGTTGAATCCTGGAGCTCCTACAATGAGCAGTTCTTC
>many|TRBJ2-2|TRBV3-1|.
CASSPNGGELFF
TGTGCCAGCAGCCCAAACGGGGGGGAGCTGTTTTTT
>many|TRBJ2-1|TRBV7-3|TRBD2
CASSLVGRASGEYNEQFF
TGTGCCAGCAGCTTAGTCGGCCGGGCTAGCGGGGAGTACAATGAGCAGTTCTTC
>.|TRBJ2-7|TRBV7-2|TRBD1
CASSPRVGGHEQYF
TGTGCCAGCAGCCCCCGGGTAGGGGGCCACGAGCAGTACTTC
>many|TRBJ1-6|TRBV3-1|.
CASSRGTGNVDSESPLHF
TGTGCCAGCAGCCGTGGGACGGGAAACGTCGATTCCGAGTCACCCCTCCACTTT
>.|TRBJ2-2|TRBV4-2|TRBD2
CASSQDTSGGRNTGELFF
TGTGCCAGCAGCCAAGATACTAGCGGGGGCCGGAACACCGGGGAGCTGTTTTTT
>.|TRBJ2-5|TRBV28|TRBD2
CASSFLAGGPMLETQYF
TGTGCCAGCAGTTTCTTAGCGGGAGGGCCTATGTTAGAGACCCAGTACTTC
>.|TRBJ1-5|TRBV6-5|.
CASSYPHGNQPQHF
TGTGCCAGCAGTTACCCCCATGGCAATCAGCCCCAGCATTTT
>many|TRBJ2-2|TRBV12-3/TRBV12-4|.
CASSPAGVGTGELFF
TGTGCCAGCAGCCCGGCGGGTGTGGGCACCGGGGAGCTGTTTTTT